The entry below gives a single T cell receptor (beta chain) sequence along with its context. The antigen is not known. This record belongs to a study of cytomegalovirus exposure and HLA in healthy donors. Overall study findings and caveats: The study had only CMV serostatus as immune exposure information.

The CDR3 loop spans 15 amino acids. Germline lookup yields CDR1 SGHRS and CDR2 YFSETQ. V shed 7 bases, J shed 7 bases, and the junction held 14 bases outside the gene matches. It was with 60 Vbeta and 13 Jbeta primers that the PCR ran. Clones were sequenced by immunoSEQ multiplex PCR, and TCRdb holds only the in-frame ones, with some missing. The profile covers 60,000 or so clones, with over 60% appearing a single time and roughly 25% taken by the ten largest. V is TRBV5-1 and J is TRBJ1-1; 9 bases agree with TRBD1. Material for sequencing was PBMCs. This sequence originates from a man over 45 in good health and CMV-seropositive. The CDR3 DNA sequence: TGCGCCAGCGCGGCGGAGGGACAGGGTGATGGTGAAGCTTTCTTT. It yields the protein CASAAEGQGDGEAFF.